These 22 T cell receptor beta chains originate from one sample sequenced in a study of cytomegalovirus exposure and HLA in healthy donors. Vbeta (60) and Jbeta (13) primers were used in the PCR. The repertoire was sequenced with immunoSEQ multiplex PCR; TCRdb's copy has only in-frame clones and lacks some. The data contain 150,000 to 200,000 clones, 68% of them singletons. The sequencing sample was made of PBMCs. The receptors were gathered from a woman between 40 and 50 years old in good health and CMV-seropositive.

This chain connects TRBV11-2 to TRBJ2-7, with 10 bases aligning to TRBD1. The germline V gene has CDR1 SGHAT and CDR2 FQNNGV. This CDR3 has 15 amino acids. V lost 8 bases, J lost 7 bases, and 14 bases stayed unmatched. DNA for the CDR3: TGTGCCAGCGACCGGGACAGGGGTCGTTCGGGGGAGCAGTACTTC. Residues: CASDRDRGRSGEQYF.

This clone was recorded once. The rearrangement links TRBV28 to TRBJ2-2, with D possibly TRBD2 on 6 matching bases. CDR3 length: 15 amino acids. V was pared by 6 bases and J by 6 bases, with 17 bases between. The V gene's germline CDR1 is MDHEN and CDR2 SYDVKM. CDR3 sequence (DNA): TGTGCCAGCAGCCCGGGACTGAGACCCGCCGGGGAGCTGTTTTTT. It is translated as CASSPGLRPAGELFF. Combining the CDR3 with reference TRBV28 and TRBJ2-2 gives the whole variable domain DVKVTQSSRYLVKRTGEKVFLECVQDMDHENMFWYRQDPGLGLRLIYFSYDVKMKEKGDIPEGYSVSREKKERFSLILESASTNQTSMYLCASSPGLRPAGELFFGEGSRLTVL.

The rearrangement joins TRBV27 to TRBJ1-5, with a possible D match to TRBD1 (6 bases). Germline values: CDR1 MNHEY, CDR2 SMNVEV (reference sequence). Trimming pared 6 bases from V and 7 bases from J, leaving 16 bases between. The CDR3 has 14 amino acids. The CDR3 coding sequence is TGTGCCAGCAGCAATTACAGGGATGGGCAGCCCCAGCATTTT. The encoded protein is CASSNYRDGQPQHF.

This rearrangement joins TRBV27 to TRBJ2-7; 10 bases align to TRBD2. There are 17 residues in the CDR3. Germline-derived CDR1 and CDR2 are MNHEY and SMNVEV (reference sequence). The trim removed 6 bases at V and 1 base at J, leaving 12 bases unmatched. In DNA form, the CDR3 reads TGTGCCAGCAGCAGAGCCGCGGGACTAGCGTTATCCTACGAGCAGTACTTC. It encodes CASSRAAGLALSYEQYF.

The chain couples TRBV7-2 to TRBJ1-2; D might be TRBD1 (6 bases). The CDR3 has 15 amino acids. With 1 base removed from V and 5 bases from J, the gap between germline ends came to 14 bases. Germline CDR1 SGHTA, CDR2 FQGNSA. The CDR3 region is CASSLGEGGWYGYTF. CDR3 nucleotide sequence: TGTGCCAGCAGCTTAGGGGAAGGGGGTTGGTATGGCTACACCTTC. The variable domain in full, with the rest retrieved from reference TRBV7-2 and TRBJ1-2, is GAGVSQSPSNKVTEKGKDVELRCDPISGHTALYWYRQSLGQGLEFLIYFQGNSAPDKSGLPSDRFSAERTGGSVSTLTIQRTQQEDSAVYLCASSLGEGGWYGYTFGSGTRLTVV.

This clone appeared a single time. The V call is TRBV9, the J call TRBJ1-6; no clear D gene. Looked up from germline, CDR1 is SGDLS and CDR2 is YYNGEE. V was cut by 3 bases and J by 8 bases, with 12 bases left in between. The CDR3 covers 14 residues. The CDR3 reads CASSARVSDSPLHF. The CDR3 DNA sequence: TGTGCCAGCAGCGCCCGGGTATCGGATTCACCCCTCCACTTT.

This clone showed up just a few times. The same CDR3 arises from other DNA sequences in this sample as well. This chain joins TRBV18 and TRBJ2-7; weak D call: TRBD1 (5 bases). The CDR3 loop spans 14 amino acids. CDR1 is KGHSH, CDR2 LQKENI, per germline. The V end lost 4 bases, the J end lost 0 bases, and 10 bases lay between the germline ends. The CDR3 nucleotides read TGTGCCAGCTCACAAGGGCAGGGCTCCTACGAGCAGTACTTC. Residues: CASSQGQGSYEQYF.

The sample holds a few counts of this clone. J is TRBJ2-7 and V is TRBV5-1, with TRBD1 matching over 10 bases. This CDR3 region has 13 residues. The ends lost 2 bases at V and 7 bases at J; junction bases unmatched: 3. The germline V gene has CDR1 SGHRS and CDR2 YFSETQ. The CDR3 DNA sequence: TGCGCCAGCAGCTTAAGGACAGGGGGAGAGCAGTACTTC. Its translation is CASSLRTGGEQYF.

The chain employs TRBV4-2 and TRBJ2-1; 9 bases are shared with TRBD2. Trimming removed 0 bases from V and 6 bases from J; junction bases left unmatched: 15. CDR1 and CDR2 (germline): LGHNA, YNFKEQ. This CDR3 is 19 amino acids long. Here the CDR3 reads CASSQETSSGVRLGNEQFF. Here the CDR3 DNA reads TGTGCCAGCAGCCAAGAAACTTCTAGCGGGGTCCGACTGGGCAATGAGCAGTTCTTC.

The gene calls are TRBV7-6 and TRBJ2-2, with D possibly being TRBD2 (7 bases). With 3 bases removed from V and 8 bases from J, the gap between germline ends came to 16 bases. CDR1 is SGHVS and CDR2 is FNYEAQ in the germline V gene. The CDR3 covers 15 residues. CDR3 sequence: CASSLRWGGTGELFF. The CDR3 DNA sequence: TGTGCCAGCAGCTTGCGGTGGGGGGGCACGGGGGAGCTGTTTTTT.

The rearrangement joins TRBV7-6 to TRBJ2-1, with D perhaps matching TRBD2 (7 bases). V shed 4 bases and J shed 3 bases, with 25 bases lying between them. The CDR3 sequence is 19 residues long. Germline-derived CDR1 and CDR2 are SGHVS and FNYEAQ. The CDR3 protein is CASSSLSAPAGAVYNEQFF. CDR3 DNA sequence: TGTGCCAGCAGCTCACTCTCCGCGCCTGCGGGGGCCGTCTACAATGAGCAGTTCTTC.

V usage is TRBV19 and J usage is TRBJ2-7; 8 nucleotides match TRBD2. There are 15 residues in the CDR3. V was clipped by 3 bases and J by 6 bases; unmatched bases: 10. Germline lookup yields CDR1 LNHDA and CDR2 SQIVND (reference sequence). This CDR3 is CASSMWTSKEGEQYF. CDR3 sequence (DNA): TGTGCCAGTAGTATGTGGACTAGCAAAGAGGGCGAGCAGTACTTC.

This clone has only a few counts. V usage is TRBV28 and J usage is TRBJ2-5; 13 nucleotides align to TRBD2. Per the germline V gene, CDR1 is MDHEN and CDR2 is SYDVKM. The CDR3 extends over 16 amino acids. After removal of 6 bases from V and 2 bases from J, the junction contained 6 bases not matched to a gene. Here the CDR3 reads CASSSGTSGDQETQYF. The CDR3 DNA follows: TGTGCCAGCAGCTCCGGGACTAGCGGGGATCAAGAGACCCAGTACTTC.

This chain uses TRBV5-1 with TRBJ1-1, with TRBD1 identical over 7 bases. The germline gives CDR1 SGHRS, CDR2 YFSETQ. V shed 0 bases and J 0 bases; nucleotides not matched to a gene: 2. CDR3 length equals 15 residues. The CDR3 DNA follows: TGCGCCAGCAGCTTGGAGGGGGCCCTGAACACTGAAGCTTTCTTT. Translated, it gives CASSLEGALNTEAFF.

This chain connects TRBV12-5 to TRBJ2-1, with 7 nucleotides matching TRBD2. Germline V lookup: CDR1 LGHNT, CDR2 FRNRAP. J lost 7 bases, V lost 2 bases, and 5 bases had no gene match. The CDR3 loop spans 14 amino acids. DNA of the CDR3: TGTGCTAGTGGTTTGATGGGGGGGGTTAATGAGCAGTTCTTC. Translated: CASGLMGGVNEQFF.

This clone was counted between two and nine times. This chain uses TRBV28 with TRBJ2-7; D not certain. The CDR3 is 13 amino acids. The V and J ends lost 3 bases and 5 bases respectively, with 11 bases between them. Germline V gives CDR1 MDHEN, CDR2 SYDVKM. The CDR3 sequence: CASSLPPRDEQYF. The CDR3 DNA reads as TGTGCCAGCAGTTTGCCCCCCCGCGACGAGCAGTACTTC. Variable domain in full (rest from reference TRBV28 and TRBJ2-7): DVKVTQSSRYLVKRTGEKVFLECVQDMDHENMFWYRQDPGLGLRLIYFSYDVKMKEKGDIPEGYSVSREKKERFSLILESASTNQTSMYLCASSLPPRDEQYFGPGTRLTVT.

The chain couples TRBV7-2 to TRBJ2-7; no clear D. With 3 bases removed from V and 2 bases from J, the gap between germline ends came to 2 bases. The CDR3 extends over 11 amino acids. CDR1 SGHTA and CDR2 FQGNSA come from the germline V gene. CDR3 nucleotide sequence: TGTGCCAGCAGCTTCGCCTACGAGCAGTACTTC. Amino acids: CASSFAYEQYF.

This clone was counted once. The chain recombines TRBV7-3 with TRBJ2-3; 10 bases match TRBD2. V lost 5 bases to trimming and J lost 7 bases; unmatched junction nucleotides: 9. Germline V CDR1 and CDR2: SGHTA, FQGTGA. The CDR3 totals 15 residues. CDR3 sequence reads: CASSLSGRAEYTQYF. CDR3 DNA sequence: TGTGCCAGCAGCCTAAGCGGGAGGGCCGAGTATACGCAGTATTTT. The full variable domain, in which reference TRBV7-3 and TRBJ2-3 provide the parts outside the CDR3, is GAGVSQTPSNKVTEKGKYVELRCDPISGHTALYWYRQSLGQGPEFLIYFQGTGAADDSGLPNDRFFAVRPEGSVSTLKIQRTERGDSAVYLCASSLSGRAEYTQYFGPGTRLTVL.

In nucleotides, the CDR3 is TGTGCCAGCAGCCAAGTTCCGCAGGCGAGGCAGTATTTT. Protein sequence: CASSQVPQARQYF. The V and J genes are TRBV14 and TRBJ2-3; D not certain. V gave up 1 base and J gave up 11 bases, with 13 bases separating them. The CDR3 consists of 13 residues. Germline assignment: CDR1 SGHDN and CDR2 FVKESK.

The V call is TRBV7-2, the J call TRBJ2-1; TRBD2 aligns across 9 bases. CDR1 is SGHTA, CDR2 FQGNSA, per germline. This CDR3 region has 16 residues. V was clipped by 4 bases and J by 3 bases; unmatched bases: 7. The CDR3 coding sequence is TGTGCCAGCAGCTATGGGGGGCGGGGGGGCTACAATGAGCAGTTCTTC. Translated: CASSYGGRGGYNEQFF.

This sequence joins TRBV6-1 and TRBJ1-3; D unresolved. The ends were cut back, 8 bases at V and 4 bases at J, with 6 bases in the middle. The CDR3 has 11 residues. CDR1 is MNHNS, CDR2 SASEGT, per germline. CDR3 residues: CASPEGNTIYF. CDR3 sequence (DNA): TGTGCCAGCCCTGAGGGAAACACCATATATTTT.

The chain links TRBV5-6 to TRBJ2-7; 7 nucleotides agree with TRBD1. This CDR3 is built from 13 residues. Trimming took 3 bases from V and 7 from J; bases not matched to a gene: 7. Germline V lookup: CDR1 SGHDT, CDR2 YYEEEE. Written as DNA, the CDR3 is TGTGCCAGCAGCTCGGGACAGTGGGGGGAGCAGTACTTC. It specifies CASSSGQWGEQYF.